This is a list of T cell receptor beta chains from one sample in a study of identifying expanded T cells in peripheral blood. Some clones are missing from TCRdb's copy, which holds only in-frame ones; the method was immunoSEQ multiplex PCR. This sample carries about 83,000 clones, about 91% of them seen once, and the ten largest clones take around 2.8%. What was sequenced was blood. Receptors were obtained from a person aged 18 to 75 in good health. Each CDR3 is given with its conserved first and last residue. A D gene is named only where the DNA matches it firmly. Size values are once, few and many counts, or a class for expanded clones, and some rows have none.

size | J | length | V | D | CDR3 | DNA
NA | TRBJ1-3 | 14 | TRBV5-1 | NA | CASKPGQSGNTIYF | TGCGCCAGCAAGCCCGGACAGTCTGGAAACACCATATATTTT
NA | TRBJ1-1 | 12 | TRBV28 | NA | CASNRGYTEAFF | TGTGCCAGCAACCGGGGATACACTGAAGCTTTCTTT
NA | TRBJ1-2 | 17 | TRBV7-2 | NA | CASSLGVREDKNYGYTF | TGTGCCAGCAGCTTAGGAGTTCGGGAGGACAAAAACTATGGCTACACCTTC
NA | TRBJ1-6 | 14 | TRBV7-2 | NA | CASSKDGYNSPLHF | TGTGCCAGCAGCAAGGACGGGTATAATTCACCCCTCCACTTT
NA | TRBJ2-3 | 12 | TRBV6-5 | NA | CASRGGTDTQYF | TGTGCCAGCAGAGGGGGGACAGATACGCAGTATTTT
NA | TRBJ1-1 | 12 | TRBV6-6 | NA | CASSYRNTEAFF | TGTGCCAGCAGCTACAGGAACACTGAAGCTTTCTTT
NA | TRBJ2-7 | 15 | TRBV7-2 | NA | CASSPEGTGKREQYF | TGTGCCAGCAGTCCCGAAGGAACAGGGAAGAGGGAGCAGTACTTC
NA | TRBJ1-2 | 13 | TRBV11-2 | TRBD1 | CASSLGQGYGYTF | TGTGCCAGCAGCTTGGGACAGGGCTATGGCTACACCTTC
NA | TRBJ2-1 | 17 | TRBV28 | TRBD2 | CASSKLAGGQTGNEQFF | TGTGCCAGCTCCAAACTAGCGGGAGGTCAAACTGGGAATGAGCAGTTCTTC
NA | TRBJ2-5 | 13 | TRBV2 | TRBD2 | CASTGGREETQYF | TGTGCCAGCACCGGGGGGAGAGAAGAGACCCAGTACTTC
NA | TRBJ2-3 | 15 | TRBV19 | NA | CASMGARSLTDTQYF | TGTGCCAGTATGGGGGCTAGATCTCTTACAGATACGCAGTATTTT
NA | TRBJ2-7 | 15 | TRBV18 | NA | CASSPSAGPNYEQYF | TGTGCCAGCTCACCCAGTGCCGGGCCAAACTACGAGCAGTACTTC
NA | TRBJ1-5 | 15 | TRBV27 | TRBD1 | CASSRRQGEGQPQHF | TGTGCCAGCAGCCGGCGACAGGGTGAAGGGCAGCCCCAGCATTTT
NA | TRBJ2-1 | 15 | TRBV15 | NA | CATSFEGLGYNEQFF | TGTGCCACCAGTTTCGAGGGATTGGGATACAATGAGCAGTTCTTC
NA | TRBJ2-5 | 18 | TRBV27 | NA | CASSPSITRTVRQETQYF | TGTGCCAGCAGTCCATCCATTACCAGGACAGTCCGCCAAGAGACCCAGTACTTC
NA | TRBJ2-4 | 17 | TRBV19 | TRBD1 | CASSARTGGNGKNIQYF | TGTGCCAGTAGTGCCCGAACAGGGGGAAATGGCAAAAACATTCAGTACTTC
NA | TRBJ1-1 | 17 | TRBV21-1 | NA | CASSKKLLTYSGEKAFF | TGTGCCAGCAGCAAAAAACTTCTGACCTATAGTGGGGAGAAAGCTTTCTTT
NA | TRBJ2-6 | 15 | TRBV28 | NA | CASSSLGAGANVLTF | TGTGCCAGCAGTTCTCTAGGGGCCGGGGCCAACGTCCTGACTTTC
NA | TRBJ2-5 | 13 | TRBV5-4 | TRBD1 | CASSQTGQETQYF | TGTGCCAGCAGCCAGACAGGGCAAGAGACCCAGTACTTC
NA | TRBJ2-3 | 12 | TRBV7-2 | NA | CASSHRADTQYF | TGTGCCAGCAGCCACAGGGCAGATACGCAGTATTTT
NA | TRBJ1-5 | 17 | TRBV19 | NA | CASSKGGGGYRNQPQHF | TGTGCCAGTAGTAAGGGGGGAGGGGGTTACCGCAATCAGCCCCAGCATTTT
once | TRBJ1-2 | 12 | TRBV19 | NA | CASRRGDGGYTF | TGTGCCAGTAGACGGGGGGATGGTGGCTACACCTTC
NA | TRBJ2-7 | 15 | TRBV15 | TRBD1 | CATSRGGTGVYEQYF | TGTGCCACCAGCAGAGGAGGGACAGGAGTTTACGAGCAGTACTTC
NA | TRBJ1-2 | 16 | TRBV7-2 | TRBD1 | CASSLVGTQGHYGYTF | TGTGCCAGCAGCTTGGTCGGGACACAGGGGCACTATGGCTACACCTTC
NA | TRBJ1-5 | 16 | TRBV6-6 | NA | CASSTGTVGGNQPQHF | TGTGCCAGCAGCACCGGGACGGTGGGCGGCAATCAGCCCCAGCATTTT
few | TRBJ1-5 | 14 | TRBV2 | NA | CASSRTDSNQPQHF | TGTGCCAGCAGTCGGACGGATAGCAATCAGCCCCAGCATTTT
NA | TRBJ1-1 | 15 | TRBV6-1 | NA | CASSEAESRDTEAFF | TGTGCCAGCAGTGAAGCCGAATCCAGGGACACTGAAGCTTTCTTT
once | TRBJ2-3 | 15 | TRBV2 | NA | CASTPVGATTDTQYF | TGTGCCAGCACCCCGGTCGGGGCGACCACAGATACGCAGTATTTT
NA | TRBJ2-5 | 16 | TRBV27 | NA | CASSLYAGGGQETQYF | TGTGCCAGCAGTTTATATGCCGGGGGTGGTCAAGAGACCCAGTACTTC
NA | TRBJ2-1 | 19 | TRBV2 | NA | CASSRGMGGPGSSYNEQFF | TGTGCCAGCAGCCGGGGTATGGGTGGGCCAGGGAGCTCCTACAATGAGCAGTTCTTC
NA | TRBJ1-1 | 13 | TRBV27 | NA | CASSLGMNTEAFF | TGTGCCAGCAGTCTAGGGATGAACACTGAAGCTTTCTTT
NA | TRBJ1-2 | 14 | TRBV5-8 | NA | CASSLRGPNYGYTF | TGTGCTAGCAGCTTGAGGGGACCCAACTATGGCTACACCTTC
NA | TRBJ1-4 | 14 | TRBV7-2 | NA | CASSSYTTNEKLFF | TGTGCCAGCAGCTCCTATACAACTAATGAAAAACTGTTTTTT
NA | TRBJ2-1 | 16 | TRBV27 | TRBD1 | CASSYGLGQIYNEQFF | TGTGCCAGCAGTTACGGCCTGGGACAGATCTACAATGAGCAGTTCTTC
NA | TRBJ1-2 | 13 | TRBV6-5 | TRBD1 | CASRRRTGDGYTF | TGTGCCAGCAGGCGCCGGACAGGGGATGGCTACACCTTC
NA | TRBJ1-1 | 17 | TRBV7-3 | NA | CASSLRRVGRGDTEAFF | TGTGCCAGCAGCTTAAGGAGGGTCGGTCGGGGGGACACTGAAGCTTTCTTT
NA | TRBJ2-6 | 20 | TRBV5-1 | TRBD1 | CASSLGPPGQGGHGANVLTF | TGCGCCAGCAGCCTAGGACCCCCGGGACAGGGGGGTCATGGGGCCAACGTCCTGACTTTC
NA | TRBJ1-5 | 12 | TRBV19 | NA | CASSRVGQPQHF | TGTGCCAGTAGCAGGGTGGGTCAGCCCCAGCATTTT
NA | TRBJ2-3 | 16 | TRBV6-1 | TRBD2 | CASSGLRLADTDTQYF | TGTGCCAGCAGTGGGCTCCGACTAGCGGACACAGATACGCAGTATTTT
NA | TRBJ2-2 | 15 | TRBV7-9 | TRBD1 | CASSLETGGPGELFF | TGTGCCAGCAGCTTAGAGACAGGGGGGCCCGGGGAGCTGTTTTTT
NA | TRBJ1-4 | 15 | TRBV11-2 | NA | CASSLNGGREEKLFF | TGTGCCAGCAGCTTAAACGGGGGGCGCGAAGAAAAACTGTTTTTT
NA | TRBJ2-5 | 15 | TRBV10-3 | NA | CAISESRGFQETQYF | TGTGCCATCAGTGAGTCACGGGGATTCCAAGAGACCCAGTACTTC
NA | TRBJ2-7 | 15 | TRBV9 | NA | CASSVASGDGAEQYF | TGTGCCAGCAGCGTAGCGTCGGGAGACGGTGCCGAGCAGTACTTC
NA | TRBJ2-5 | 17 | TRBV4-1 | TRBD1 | CASSQALSDRGTETQYF | TGCGCCAGCAGCCAAGCCCTTTCCGACAGGGGGACGGAGACCCAGTACTTC
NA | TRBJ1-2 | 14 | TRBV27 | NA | CASSPALGAYGYTF | TGTGCCAGCAGTCCCGCCTTAGGGGCCTATGGCTACACCTTC
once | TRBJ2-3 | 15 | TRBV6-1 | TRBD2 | CASSDLAGGGDTQYF | TGTGCCAGCAGTGACCTAGCGGGGGGTGGAGATACGCAGTATTTT
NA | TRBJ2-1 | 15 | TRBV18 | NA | CASSPGQAMGNEQFF | TGTGCCAGCTCACCAGGGCAGGCGATGGGGAATGAGCAGTTCTTC
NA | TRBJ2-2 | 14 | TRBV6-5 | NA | CASSYARWAGELFF | TGTGCCAGCAGTTACGCTAGATGGGCCGGGGAGCTGTTTTTT
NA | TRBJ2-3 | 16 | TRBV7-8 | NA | CASSLAPWTSTDTQYF | TGTGCCAGCAGCTTAGCGCCCTGGACTAGCACAGATACGCAGTATTTT
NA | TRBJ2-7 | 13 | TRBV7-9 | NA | CASSPRGPYEQYF | TGTGCCAGCAGCCCCCGAGGTCCCTACGAGCAGTACTTC
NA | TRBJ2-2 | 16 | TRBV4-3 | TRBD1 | CASSQGTGGGSGELFF | TGCGCCAGCAGCCAGGGGACAGGGGGGGGCTCCGGGGAGCTGTTTTTT
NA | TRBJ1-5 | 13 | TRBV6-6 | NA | CASSYRSNQPQHF | TGTGCCAGCAGTTATCGTAGCAATCAGCCCCAGCATTTT